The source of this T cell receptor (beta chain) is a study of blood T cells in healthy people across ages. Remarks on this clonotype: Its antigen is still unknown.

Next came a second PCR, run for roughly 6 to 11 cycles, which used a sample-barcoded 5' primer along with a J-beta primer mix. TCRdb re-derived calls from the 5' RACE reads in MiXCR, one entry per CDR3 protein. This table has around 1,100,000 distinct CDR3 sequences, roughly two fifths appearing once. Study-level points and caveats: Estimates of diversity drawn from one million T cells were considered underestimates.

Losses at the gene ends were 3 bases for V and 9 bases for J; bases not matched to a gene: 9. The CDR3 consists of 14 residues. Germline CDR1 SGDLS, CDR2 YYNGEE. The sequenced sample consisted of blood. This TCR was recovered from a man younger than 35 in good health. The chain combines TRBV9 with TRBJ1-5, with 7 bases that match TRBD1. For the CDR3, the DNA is TGTGCCAGCAGCGACACAGGGGCGGGTCGGCCCCAGCATTTT. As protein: CASSDTGAGRPQHF.